Included here is one TCR beta chain sequence, with context. Trimming took off 5 bases at V and 4 bases at J, with 11 bases between the two ends. Germline assignment: CDR1 SGHVS and CDR2 FNYEAQ. This CDR3 comprises 14 residues. Measured with immunoSEQ multiplex PCR; TCRdb has only the in-frame clones, and not every one. The table includes some 73,000 clones, roughly 90% detected once. This sample stems from a study of technical replicates of blood from a few donors. The sample consisted of PBMCs. The receptor was derived from a human donor in good health. Some clones in this sample may be carry-over from other donors' samples. V is TRBV7-6 and J is TRBJ2-2, with a tentative D call TRBD1 (7 bases). CDR3 sequence: CASSGTAGTGELFF. DNA for the CDR3: TGTGCCAGCAGCGGGACAGCGGGCACCGGGGAGCTGTTTTTT.